A selection of T cell receptor beta chains follows, all from one sample in a study of identical twins. TCRdb passed the 5' RACE reads through MiXCR, listing each CDR3 protein once. This table holds a few hundred thousand distinct CDR3 sequences, 9.6% found once. The sample also formed part of further work on yellow fever vaccine responses in identical twins.

What was sequenced was PBMCs. Receptors were obtained from a young woman in good health. Both conserved end residues are part of each CDR3. Part of the rows lack a size; the others show once, few, many or a class for expanded clones.

j_call clone_size v_call cdr3_aa
TRBJ1-5 NA TRBV11-2 CASSLGSASFYQPQHF
TRBJ2-5 NA TRBV29-1 CSHPSGGGARETQYF
TRBJ1-3 NA TRBV7-9 CASRPGQGAGNTIYF
TRBJ1-5 few TRBV6-4 CARRQPPQPQHF
TRBJ2-5 few TRBV27 CASSPGTGVWETQYF
TRBJ1-5 few TRBV29-1 CSAVGGENQPQHF
TRBJ1-1 many TRBV3-1 CASSLTDRDTEAFF
TRBJ2-1 many TRBV7-8 CASSDRITSGGYNEQFF
TRBJ2-5 few TRBV5-5 CASSFSQPQETQYF
TRBJ1-1 few TRBV27 CASRSLTRGMTEAFF
TRBJ1-5 NA TRBV2 CAGGFSNQPQHF
TRBJ2-3 few TRBV4-2 CASSQQGAARGTDTQYF
TRBJ2-1 NA TRBV5-1 CASYLGDGTYNEQFF
TRBJ1-1 many TRBV4-3 CASSQDLSELSVIEAFF
TRBJ1-1 NA TRBV29-1 CSSRPGFNTEAFF
TRBJ2-5 many TRBV6-2/TRBV6-3 CASRSGTSWETQYF
TRBJ1-4 many TRBV6-5 CASSTSREKLFF
TRBJ2-1 many TRBV4-1 CASSQQQGFSYNEQFF
TRBJ2-5 large TRBV12-1 CASRRSTGEETQYF
TRBJ2-6 NA TRBV20-1 CSARGTGISGANVLTF
TRBJ1-1 NA TRBV7-9 CASSWTGGVTEAFF
TRBJ2-2 NA TRBV11-2 CASAVESTGELFF
TRBJ2-1 many TRBV6-5 CASSYSWDWAYNEQFF
TRBJ1-4 many TRBV24-1 CATSPGSSNEKLFF
TRBJ1-2 many TRBV25-1 CASSEVLGDGYTF
TRBJ2-7 NA TRBV4-1 CASSHYGGQGFYEQYF
TRBJ2-7 once TRBV30 CAWSPRFHEQYF
TRBJ2-5 NA TRBV27 CASSPFRGGPFQETQYF
TRBJ2-5 NA TRBV27 CASSLSMRGWQETQYF
TRBJ2-7 NA TRBV15 CATSSRGREQYF
TRBJ1-1 few TRBV15 CATSTGQGRSTEAFF
TRBJ1-4 NA TRBV15 CATSGAGSSNYRYLDEKLFF
TRBJ1-2 few TRBV20-1 CSARRMDSYGYTF
TRBJ2-2 few TRBV7-9 CASSIKGATGELFF
TRBJ2-1 NA TRBV12-5 CASVSTSGRSKYNEQFF
TRBJ2-7 many TRBV20-1 CSARVAGIPYEQYF
TRBJ1-4 NA TRBV29-1 CSVEDGSNEKLFF
TRBJ2-7 NA TRBV10-1 CASSVGAGEQYF
TRBJ2-1 NA TRBV5-1 CARGLQGSSYNEQFF
TRBJ2-1 NA TRBV20-1 CSARGWWEELYNEQFF
TRBJ1-2 NA TRBV3-1 CASSQPGNYGYTF
TRBJ2-5 NA TRBV5-1 CASSHGTSGAETQYF
TRBJ2-7 NA TRBV19 CASRPRGVYEQYF
TRBJ2-3 many TRBV6-1 CASSTRLEPSTSTDTQYF
TRBJ2-1 once TRBV7-8 CASSLGSGSRYNEQFF
TRBJ2-1 many TRBV27 CASSIGTVPYNEQFF